Listed below are T cell receptor beta chains from one sample, sequenced in a study of blood T cell repertoires in COVID-19. Clones were sequenced by immunoSEQ multiplex PCR, and TCRdb holds only the in-frame ones, with some missing. Seen here are about 89,000 clones, approximately 80% observed once, and the top ten hold under 25%. Sequenced material: peripheral blood. Receptors originate from a woman older than 75 with acute or convalescent COVID-19. The CDR3 runs from the conserved cysteine through the conserved F or W. The order of the fields is CDR3 length, V gene, D gene, clone size, J gene, CDR3 DNA, CDR3 protein. The D gene is left open where the match is weak. Part of the rows lack a size; the others show once, few, many or a class for expanded clones.

>16|TRBV5-1|NA|few|TRBJ2-3
TGCGCCAGCAGCCCGACAAGGGCTAGCAGCACAGATACGCAGTATTTT
CASSPTRASSTDTQYF
>12|TRBV2|NA|NA|TRBJ1-5
TGTGCCAGCAGTCTATTCGAGGAGCCCCAGCATTTT
CASSLFEEPQHF
>13|TRBV10-1|TRBD1|NA|TRBJ2-3
TGCGCCAGCAGTGCAGGGGGCGAAGATACGCAGTATTTT
CASSAGGEDTQYF
>16|TRBV10-3|TRBD2|NA|TRBJ2-1
TGTGCCATCAGCACCGGGACTAGCGGGGGTATGGGTGAGCAGTTCTTC
CAISTGTSGGMGEQFF
>18|TRBV9|NA|NA|TRBJ1-6
TGTGCCAGCAGCGCCGACCGGGGATCACACCAAAATAATTCACCCCTCCACTTT
CASSADRGSHQNNSPLHF
>14|TRBV6-5|NA|NA|TRBJ2-5
TGTGCCACCTCTAGGCGGGTACCACCCGAGACCCAGTACTTC
CATSRRVPPETQYF
>14|TRBV30|TRBD1|NA|TRBJ2-1
TGTGCCTGGAGTGAAGGGGGCAGCGACAATGAGCAGTTCTTC
CAWSEGGSDNEQFF
>17|TRBV30|TRBD1|NA|TRBJ1-6
TGTGCCTGCCCCGGGACAGGGGATTTAACGTGGAATTCACCCCTCCACTTT
CACPGTGDLTWNSPLHF
>14|TRBV6-5|NA|NA|TRBJ2-1
TGTGCCAGCAGTTACCGCAGGGATGGCAATGAGCAGTTCTTC
CASSYRRDGNEQFF
>16|TRBV6-6|NA|NA|TRBJ1-1
TGTGCCAGCAGTTACCCCCCAGGAGGATTGAACACTGAAGCTTTCTTT
CASSYPPGGLNTEAFF
>14|TRBV5-1|NA|once|TRBJ2-2
TGCGCCAGCAGACCGGTAAAGAGCACCGGGGAGCTGTTTTTT
CASRPVKSTGELFF
>14|TRBV6-1|NA|NA|TRBJ2-5
TGTGCCAGCAGTGAAAACAGAGCCCAGGAGACCCAGTACTTC
CASSENRAQETQYF
>18|TRBV4-1|TRBD2|once|TRBJ2-4
TGCGCCAGCAGCCAAGTGTTCGGGACTAGCGGGACCAAAAACATTCAGTACTTC
CASSQVFGTSGTKNIQYF
>15|TRBV10-3|TRBD2|NA|TRBJ2-5
TGTGCCATGGGACGTAGCGGGGGCGTACAAGAGACCCAGTACTTC
CAMGRSGGVQETQYF
>15|TRBV19|NA|NA|TRBJ1-3
TGTGCCAGTATGAGAGGGAGGGGAGATAGAAACACCATATATTTT
CASMRGRGDRNTIYF
>12|TRBV7-6|NA|NA|TRBJ2-1
TGTGCCAGCAGCCATAGGTCAGGGATGCAGTTCTTC
CASSHRSGMQFF
>19|TRBV21-1|NA|NA|TRBJ1-1
TGTGCCAGCAGCAAAGCGCTTACGAGGCTTCGGACTTTGAACACTGAAGCTTTCTTT
CASSKALTRLRTLNTEAFF
>14|TRBV7-2|NA|NA|TRBJ1-1
TGTGCCAGCAGCTTAGCGTATTTGAACACTGAAGCTTTCTTT
CASSLAYLNTEAFF
>17|TRBV4-2|NA|NA|TRBJ2-3
TGTGCCAGCAGCCAAGATGGGAGGGGGGGCAGTTCAGATACGCAGTATTTT
CASSQDGRGGSSDTQYF
>14|TRBV5-4|NA|once|TRBJ1-1
TGTGCCAGCAGCTTGGAGAATGGGGGCCCTGAAGCTTTCTTT
CASSLENGGPEAFF
>13|TRBV15|NA|NA|TRBJ2-7
TGTGCCACCAGCAGTAGCAGGGTGGGGGAGCAGTACTTC
CATSSSRVGEQYF
>16|TRBV11-2|TRBD1|NA|TRBJ1-1
TGTGCCAGCAGCCCGGGCGGACAGGGCTTTTACACTGAAGCTTTCTTT
CASSPGGQGFYTEAFF
>20|TRBV21-1|NA|NA|TRBJ1-3
TGTGCCAGCAGCAAAGAAGGGTTAGGGAGCCGCCCCAACCTGGGAAACACCATATATTTT
CASSKEGLGSRPNLGNTIYF
>13|TRBV5-1|NA|NA|TRBJ2-5
TGCGCCAGCAGCTCCAGGGGTCCAGAGACCCAGTACTTC
CASSSRGPETQYF
>16|TRBV4-1|TRBD2|NA|TRBJ2-7
TGCGCCAGCAGCCAATTAGGGACTAGCGGTACCTACGAGCAGTACTTC
CASSQLGTSGTYEQYF
>16|TRBV7-6|NA|NA|TRBJ2-4
TGTGCCAGCAGTCGAGGACACCGCTTAGCCAAAAACATTCAGTACTTC
CASSRGHRLAKNIQYF
>15|TRBV5-1|NA|NA|TRBJ2-1
TGCGCCAGCAGTAGGGAGGGGGGATCCTACAATGAGCAGTTCTTC
CASSREGGSYNEQFF
>16|TRBV18|TRBD2|once|TRBJ2-7
TGTGCCAGCTCGCTATCCCCTAGCGGGAGTGGGTACGAGCAGTACTTC
CASSLSPSGSGYEQYF
>14|TRBV7-9|TRBD1|NA|TRBJ2-5
TGTGCCAGCAGCCCGGGACAGGAGGAAGAGACCCAGTACTTC
CASSPGQEEETQYF
>13|TRBV6-5|NA|few|TRBJ2-1
TGTGCCAGCAGTTCCGGCTCCTACAATGAGCAGTTCTTC
CASSSGSYNEQFF
>14|TRBV11-2|NA|NA|TRBJ2-7
TGTGCCAGCAGCTTATATCCCAGTTCCTACGAGCAGTACTTC
CASSLYPSSYEQYF
>16|TRBV6-5|NA|NA|TRBJ1-4
TGTGCCAGCAGTTACGCGGGAGGAGACTCTAATGAAAAACTGTTTTTT
CASSYAGGDSNEKLFF
>16|TRBV2|TRBD1|NA|TRBJ1-6
TGTGCCAGCAGTAATGGACAGGGGGTTGATAATTCACCCCTCCACTTT
CASSNGQGVDNSPLHF
>14|TRBV6-4|NA|NA|TRBJ1-2
TGTGCCAGCAGTGCCCAGGGAGGGAGCTATGGCTACACCTTC
CASSAQGGSYGYTF
>14|TRBV5-5|NA|NA|TRBJ2-5
TGTGCCAGCAGTCCCCGACTACCCGGAGAGACCCAGTACTTC
CASSPRLPGETQYF